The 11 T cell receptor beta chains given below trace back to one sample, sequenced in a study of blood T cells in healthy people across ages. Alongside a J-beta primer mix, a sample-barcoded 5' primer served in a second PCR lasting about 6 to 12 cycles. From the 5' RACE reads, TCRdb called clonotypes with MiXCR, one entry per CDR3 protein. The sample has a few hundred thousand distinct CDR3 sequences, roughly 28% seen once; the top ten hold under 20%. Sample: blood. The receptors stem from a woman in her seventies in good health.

The CDR3 DNA reads as TGTGCCAGCTCACCTCCGGACACTCTCTCTGGAAACACCATATATTTT. This codes for CASSPPDTLSGNTIYF. The rearrangement links TRBV18 to TRBJ1-3; D may be TRBD1 (5 bases). The CDR3 has 16 amino acids. The germline V gene encodes CDR1 KGHSH and CDR2 LQKENI. Trimming shortened V by 3 bases and J by 0 bases, and 12 bases separated the two germline ends.

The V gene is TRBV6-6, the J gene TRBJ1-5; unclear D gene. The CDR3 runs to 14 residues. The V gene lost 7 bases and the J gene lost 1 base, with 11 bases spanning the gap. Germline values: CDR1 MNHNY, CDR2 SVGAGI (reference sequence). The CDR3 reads CASKRESSNQPQHF. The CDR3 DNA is TGTGCCAGCAAGCGGGAGAGCAGCAATCAGCCCCAGCATTTT.

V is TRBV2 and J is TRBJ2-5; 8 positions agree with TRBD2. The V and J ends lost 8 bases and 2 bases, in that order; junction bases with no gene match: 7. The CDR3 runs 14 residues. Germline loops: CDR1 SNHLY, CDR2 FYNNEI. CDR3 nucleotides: TGTGCCAGCGGGCCTCTAGCGGGTCAAGAGACCCAGTACTTC. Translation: CASGPLAGQETQYF.

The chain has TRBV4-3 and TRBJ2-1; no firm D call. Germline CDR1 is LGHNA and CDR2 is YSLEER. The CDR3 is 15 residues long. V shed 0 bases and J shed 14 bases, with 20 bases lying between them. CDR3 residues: CASSQDWLAATREFF. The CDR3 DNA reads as TGCGCCAGCAGCCAAGATTGGCTGGCGGCCACCCGGGAGTTCTTC.

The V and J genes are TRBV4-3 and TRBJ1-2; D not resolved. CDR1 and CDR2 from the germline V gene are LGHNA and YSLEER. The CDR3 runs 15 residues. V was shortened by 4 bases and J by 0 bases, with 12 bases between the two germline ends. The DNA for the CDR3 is TGCGCCAGCAGCCGCTTCCCAGTGGCTAACTATGGCTACACCTTC. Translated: CASSRFPVANYGYTF.

The CDR3 protein is CASTKGLGNIQYF. DNA for the CDR3: TGTGCCAGCACAAAGGGCCTTGGGAACATTCAGTACTTC. The chain links TRBV5-6 to TRBJ2-4; D gene unclear. Germline CDR1 reads SGHDT; CDR2 reads YYEEEE. The CDR3 is 13 amino acids. V lost 6 bases to trimming and J lost 7 bases, with 14 bases between them.

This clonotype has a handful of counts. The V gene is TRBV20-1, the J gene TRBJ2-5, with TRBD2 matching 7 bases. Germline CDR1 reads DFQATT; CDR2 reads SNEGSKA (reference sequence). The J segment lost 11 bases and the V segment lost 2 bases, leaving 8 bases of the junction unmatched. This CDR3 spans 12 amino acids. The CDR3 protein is CSARQGVREQYF. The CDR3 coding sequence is TGCAGTGCTAGACAGGGAGTGCGGGAGCAGTACTTC.

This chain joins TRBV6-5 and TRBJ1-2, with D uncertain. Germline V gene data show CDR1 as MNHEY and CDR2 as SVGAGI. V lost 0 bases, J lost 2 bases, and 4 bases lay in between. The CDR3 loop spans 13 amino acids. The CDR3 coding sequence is TGTGCCAGCAGTTACTCGAGAAACTATGGCTACACCTTC. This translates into CASSYSRNYGYTF.

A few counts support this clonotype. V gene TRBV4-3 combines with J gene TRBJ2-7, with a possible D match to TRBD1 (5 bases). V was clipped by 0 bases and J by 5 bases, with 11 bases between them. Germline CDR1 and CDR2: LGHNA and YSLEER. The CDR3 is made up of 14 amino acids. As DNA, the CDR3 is TGCGCCAGCAGCCAAGATCGTAGGGGAAACGAGCAGTACTTC. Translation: CASSQDRRGNEQYF.

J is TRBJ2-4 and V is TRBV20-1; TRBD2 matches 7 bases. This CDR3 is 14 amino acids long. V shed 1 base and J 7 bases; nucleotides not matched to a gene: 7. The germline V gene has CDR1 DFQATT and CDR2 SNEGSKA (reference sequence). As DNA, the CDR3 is TGCAGTGCTAGAGTGGGCGGGGGTGCGAACATTCAGTACTTC. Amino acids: CSARVGGGANIQYF.

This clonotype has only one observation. CDR3 amino acids: CASSTTGNEQYF. CDR3 DNA: TGTGCCAGCAGCACCACAGGGAACGAGCAGTACTTC. The rearrangement links TRBV12-3 or TRBV12-4 to TRBJ2-7; TRBD1 might be the D (6 bases). Trimming shortened V by 6 bases and J by 5 bases, and 11 bases separated the two germline ends. The CDR3 has 12 residues.